Following are 10 T cell receptor beta chains from one sample sequenced in a study of blood T cell repertoires in COVID-19. Produced via immunoSEQ multiplex PCR; TCRdb's table is partial and in-frame only. The data contain some 300,000 clones, approximately 84% of them seen just once; the ten biggest clones take up 1%. Sequencing was performed on PBMCs or T cells enriched from blood (not recorded which). These receptors were obtained from a woman in her 30s who had recovered from COVID-19.

This clone was seen only once. The chain recombines TRBV5-1 with TRBJ1-4; 10 bases align to TRBD1. Germline V gene data show CDR1 as SGHRS and CDR2 as YFSETQ. V gave up 4 bases and J gave up 8 bases; unmatched junction bases: 5. The CDR3 totals 14 residues. Here the CDR3 reads CASSLRTGGEKLFF. The DNA of the CDR3 is TGCGCCAGCAGCCTCAGGACAGGGGGAGAAAAACTGTTTTTT.

This rearrangement joins TRBV4-2 to TRBJ1-4; possibly TRBD1 for D (5 bases). The germline V and J ends were trimmed by 2 bases and 8 bases, with 9 bases remaining between them. The V gene's germline CDR1 is LGHNA and CDR2 YNFKEQ. This CDR3 is 13 amino acids long. CDR3 loop: CASSQSRQEKLFF. CDR3 DNA: TGTGCCAGCAGCCAATCTCGACAGGAAAAACTGTTTTTT.

This clone showed up just once. The chain carries TRBV11-2 and TRBJ2-5; 9 positions match TRBD2. The length of the CDR3 is 14 residues. Germline V gene data show CDR1 as SGHAT and CDR2 as FQNNGV. J was trimmed by 5 bases and V by 5 bases; bases with no gene match: 6. CDR3: CASSAIAGEETQYF. In nucleotides, the CDR3 is TGTGCCAGCAGCGCCATAGCGGGGGAGGAGACCCAGTACTTC.

The gene calls are TRBV6-1 and TRBJ2-7; TRBD1 matches at 9 bases. CDR1 is MNHNS, CDR2 SASEGT, per germline. The CDR3 length is 18 residues. J was trimmed by 13 bases and V by 1 base; bases with no gene match: 23. The CDR3 nucleotides are TGTGCCAGCAGTGAAGGTCGGGCTCCTAGGGACAGGGAACTAGTGGAATACTTC. This translates into CASSEGRAPRDRELVEYF.

The rearrangement uses TRBV25-1 and TRBJ1-4; a weak D match, TRBD1 (5 bases). Germline V gene data show CDR1 as MGHDK and CDR2 as SYGVNS. This CDR3 is built from 14 residues. V gave up 1 base and J gave up 6 bases, with 9 bases separating them. This CDR3 reads CASSESVGDEKLFF. The CDR3 region has the DNA TGTGCCAGCAGTGAATCGGTAGGGGATGAAAAACTGTTTTTT.

The V call is TRBV29-1, the J call TRBJ1-1; 8 bases align to TRBD1. This CDR3 has 12 residues. Trimming cost V 6 bases and J 5 bases; bases outside gene matches: 5. Germline-derived CDR1 and CDR2 are SQVTM and ANQGSEA. The CDR3 is CSVTGEDTEAFF. DNA of the CDR3: TGCAGCGTGACAGGGGAAGATACTGAAGCTTTCTTT.

This clone has just one count. The rearrangement joins TRBV11-2 to TRBJ2-1; the match to TRBD1 covers 9 bases. The germline V gene has CDR1 SGHAT and CDR2 FQNNGV. V gave up 5 bases and J gave up 5 bases; unmatched junction bases: 7. CDR3 length: 15 residues. The DNA for the CDR3 is TGTGCCAGCAGCGTAGGGGACAGGGTGAACAATGAGCAGTTCTTC. Its protein product is CASSVGDRVNNEQFF.

The chain has TRBV10-3 and TRBJ2-1, with 10 bases matching TRBD1. This CDR3 contains 15 residues. Per the germline V gene, CDR1 is ENHRY and CDR2 is SYGVKD. The junction had 5 bases not matched to a gene; V was cut back by 0 bases and J by 9 bases. DNA for the CDR3: TGTGCCATCAGTGAGTCGGGACAGGGGTCTACTGAGCAGTTCTTC. This codes for CAISESGQGSTEQFF.

The gene calls are TRBV4-1 and TRBJ1-5; D gene unclear. V lost 5 bases to trimming and J lost 2 bases, with 7 bases between them. The CDR3 spans 13 residues. Germline V gives CDR1 MGHRA, CDR2 YSYEKL. In nucleotides, the CDR3 is TGCGCCAGCAGCAGTACGGGCAATCAGCCCCAGCATTTT. Protein sequence: CASSSTGNQPQHF.

The chain employs TRBV25-1 and TRBJ2-3; 7 bases match TRBD1. From germline, CDR1 is MGHDK and CDR2 SYGVNS. The ends lost 3 bases at V and 6 bases at J; junction bases unmatched: 9. The CDR3 loop spans 15 amino acids. CDR3 residues: CASSDTGVILDTQYF. DNA for the CDR3: TGTGCCAGCAGTGACACAGGGGTTATCCTGGATACGCAGTATTTT.